This passage covers 9 T cell receptor beta chains from one sample sequenced in a study of neurological immune-mediated disorders. TCRdb itself ran the 5' RACE reads through MiXCR, one entry per CDR3 protein. The sample lists about 40,000 distinct CDR3 sequences; roughly 2.5% were seen once. The sample consisted of PBMCs. Source of these receptors: a man aged 50-59 years with multiple sclerosis.

This clonotype was counted many times. V and J are TRBV7-9 and TRBJ1-2; D is perhaps TRBD1 (5 bases). The germline V and J ends were trimmed by 1 base and 5 bases, with 14 bases remaining between them. The CDR3 runs 15 residues. Germline V lookup: CDR1 SEHNR, CDR2 FQNEAQ (reference sequence). The CDR3 DNA is TGTGCCAGCAGCTTAGATGGGACTCGAGGGTATGGCTACACCTTC. Translation: CASSLDGTRGYGYTF.

This clonotype has ten or more counts. The rearrangement links TRBV29-1 to TRBJ2-6; no clear D. Germline values: CDR1 SQVTM, CDR2 ANQGSEA. The CDR3 spans 15 residues. Trimming left V 6 bases short and J 3 bases short, with 15 bases between. CDR3 coding DNA: TGCAGCGTATCGGACCCTTTTGGTGGGGCCAACGTCCTGACTTTC. Protein product: CSVSDPFGGANVLTF.

This clonotype was counted at least ten times. V usage is TRBV5-1 and J usage is TRBJ1-2; D unresolved. The V gene's germline CDR1 is SGHRS and CDR2 YFSETQ. This CDR3 region has 13 residues. V lost 0 bases to trimming and J lost 7 bases, with 10 bases between them. CDR3 nucleotides: TGCGCCAGCAGCTTGGGGGGTTCGGCTGGCTACACCTTC. Translating it yields CASSLGGSAGYTF.

This clonotype has ten or more counts. The chain employs TRBV2 and TRBJ1-5, with D uncertain. Germline CDR1 reads SNHLY; CDR2 reads FYNNEI. CDR3 length equals 15 residues. The ends were cut back, 4 bases at V and 4 bases at J, with 14 bases in the middle. The CDR3 protein is CASSGAATKNQPQHF. Written as DNA, the CDR3 is TGTGCCAGCAGTGGGGCAGCAACGAAGAATCAGCCCCAGCATTTT.

This clonotype was counted at least ten times. CDR3 bases: TGCAGTGCTAGAGATGGAAGCGGGGGGAGGGAGACCCAGTACTTC. Translating gives CSARDGSGGRETQYF. The V call is TRBV20-1, the J call TRBJ2-5; 9 bases line up with TRBD2. V lost 0 bases, J lost 5 bases, and 7 bases stayed unmatched. This CDR3 has 15 residues. Germline assignment: CDR1 DFQATT and CDR2 SNEGSKA (reference sequence).

This clonotype was recorded at least ten times. The CDR3 sequence is CASSLDPAGGAAGELFF. CDR3 nucleotide sequence: TGCGCCAGCAGCTTGGACCCCGCAGGGGGCGCGGCCGGGGAGCTGTTTTTT. The chain recombines TRBV5-1 with TRBJ2-2; 8 positions match TRBD1. Trimming cost V 0 bases and J 6 bases; bases outside gene matches: 10. This CDR3 region has 17 residues. The germline CDR1 and CDR2 sequences are SGHRS and YFSETQ.

This clonotype has a count of ten or more. This chain joins TRBV6-2 or TRBV6-3 and TRBJ1-2, with 7 bases aligning to TRBD1. The V gene end was trimmed by 7 bases and the J gene end by 5 bases; junction bases not matched to a gene: 10. Germline loops: CDR1 MNHEY, CDR2 SVGEGT. This CDR3 comprises 14 residues. The CDR3, as DNA: TGTGCCAGCATTCCGGGACAGCCGTTGTATGGCTACACCTTC. This sequence encodes CASIPGQPLYGYTF.

For this clonotype: With a much larger clone just one base away, this may be a read error. This chain connects TRBV28 to TRBJ2-5, with no clear D. The CDR3 loop spans 14 amino acids. The V end lost 4 bases, the J end lost 2 bases, and 11 bases lay between the germline ends. Germline-derived CDR1 and CDR2 are MDHEN and SYDVKM. CDR3 bases: TGTGCCAGCAGTTCAATTGGAACTCAAGAGACCCAGTACTTC. It yields the protein CASSSIGTQETQYF. Full variable domain (remainder filled in from reference TRBV28 and TRBJ2-5): DVKVTQSSRYLVKRTGEKVFLECVQDMDHENMFWYRQDPGLGLRLIYFSYDVKMKEKGDIPEGYSVSREKKERFSLILESASTNQTSMYLCASSSIGTQETQYFGPGTRLLVL.

This clonotype was found many times. The chain combines TRBV10-2 with TRBJ2-3, with 8 bases identical to TRBD2. Unmatched junction bases numbered 2, after V lost 2 bases and J lost 4 bases. Per germline, CDR1 WSHSY and CDR2 SAAADI. The CDR3 has 14 residues. CDR3 coding DNA: TGCGCCAGCAGTGAGCGGGGGGGCTCAGATACGCAGTATTTT. Encoded protein: CASSERGGSDTQYF.